These 27 T cell receptor beta chains originate from one sample sequenced in a study of T cell repertoires in ileal Crohn's disease. The data were produced by immunoSEQ multiplex PCR, yet TCRdb's version contains in-frame clones alone and is incomplete. The sample yields roughly 15,000 clones, around 78% seen once. The sequenced sample consisted of ileal tissue. These receptors originate from an adult with Crohn's disease.

The chain employs TRBV6-1 and TRBJ2-4, with D tentatively TRBD2 (6 bases). The V end was cut by 2 bases, the J end by 1 base, with 24 bases between. The CDR3 is 20 residues long. Germline V gives CDR1 MNHNS, CDR2 SASEGT. The CDR3 loop reads CASSENLRAEGLRAKNIQYF. CDR3 nucleotides: TGTGCCAGCAGTGAAAACTTACGGGCCGAGGGACTGAGGGCCAAAAACATTCAGTACTTC.

This chain connects TRBV19 to TRBJ2-1; 7 bases fit TRBD1. The ends lost 0 bases at V and 8 bases at J; junction bases unmatched: 4. Germline assignment: CDR1 LNHDA and CDR2 SQIVND (reference sequence). This CDR3 contains 14 residues. CDR3 bases: TGTGCCAGTAGTATAGAGGGACAGAGCGATGAGCAGTTCTTC. It is translated as CASSIEGQSDEQFF.

The rearrangement uses TRBV5-1 and TRBJ2-2; D unresolved. Germline V CDR1 and CDR2: SGHRS, YFSETQ. This CDR3 contains 12 residues. V lost 4 bases, J lost 7 bases, and 8 bases lay in between. CDR3 DNA sequence: TGCGCCAGCAGCCCCGTGTTCGGGGAGCTGTTTTTT. It specifies CASSPVFGELFF.

CDR3: CASSATGERNGYTF. The CDR3, as DNA: TGTGCCAGCAGCGCGACAGGGGAAAGGAATGGCTACACCTTC. The chain uses TRBV9 and TRBJ1-2; 8 nucleotides line up with TRBD1. This CDR3 is 14 amino acids long. The germline gives CDR1 SGDLS, CDR2 YYNGEE. J lost 6 bases, V lost 3 bases, and 7 bases had no gene match.

The chain employs TRBV9 and TRBJ1-6, with D maybe TRBD1 (6 bases). V lost 4 bases, J lost 15 bases, and 20 bases lay in between. Germline CDR1 reads SGDLS; CDR2 reads YYNGEE. CDR3 size: 14 residues. The CDR3 DNA reads as TGTGCCAGCAGCCAGGACAGTCGGTATCAGGGCCTCCACTTT. It yields the protein CASSQDSRYQGLHF. Combining the CDR3 with reference TRBV9 and TRBJ1-6 gives the whole variable domain DSGVTQTPKHLITATGQRVTLRCSPRSGDLSVYWYQQSLDQGLQFLIQYYNGEERAKGNILERFSAQQFPDLHSELNLSSLELGDSALYFCASSQDSRYQGLHFGNGTRLTVT.

This clone was recorded once. V is TRBV7-8 and J is TRBJ2-3; 9 bases match TRBD2. With V trimmed by 7 bases and J by 5 bases, 7 bases remained unmatched. Per germline, CDR1 SGHVS and CDR2 FQNEAQ. The CDR3 covers 14 residues. The CDR3 sequence is CASTERGELDTQYF. The CDR3 DNA follows: TGTGCCAGCACTGAGCGGGGGGAACTAGATACGCAGTATTTT.

The genes are TRBV10-1 and TRBJ1-5, with D hard to call. Germline loops: CDR1 WNHNN, CDR2 SYGVQD (reference sequence). Trimming stripped 8 bases from V and 6 bases from J, with 20 bases between. There are 15 residues in the CDR3. The CDR3 sequence: CASCLVKGVSQPQHF. CDR3 nucleotides: TGCGCCAGCTGCCTAGTTAAGGGAGTAAGTCAGCCCCAGCATTTT.

This clone was detected only once. The CDR3 loop is CASSEYPELSLAKNIQYF. In nucleotides, the CDR3 is TGTGCCAGCAGTGAATACCCCGAGCTATCACTAGCCAAAAACATTCAGTACTTC. The rearrangement uses TRBV2 and TRBJ2-4; D gene uncertain. The V gene's germline CDR1 is SNHLY and CDR2 FYNNEI. V lost 2 bases to trimming and J lost 0 bases, with 17 bases between them. This CDR3 contains 18 residues. Full variable domain (missing parts from reference TRBV2 and TRBJ2-4): EPEVTQTPSHQVTQMGQEVILRCVPISNHLYFYWYRQILGQKVEFLVSFYNNEISEKSEIFDDQFSVERPDGSNFTLKIRSTKLEDSAMYFCASSEYPELSLAKNIQYFGAGTRLSVL.

Comments on this clone: A junction boundary mismatches the germline segment, possibly from a read error. This chain joins TRBV6-5 and TRBJ1-4; 7 nucleotides align to TRBD1. Germline lookup yields CDR1 MNHEY and CDR2 SVGAGI. This CDR3 spans 15 amino acids. CDR3 sequence (DNA): TGCGCCAGCAGTCCTGACAGGGAGAGAGATGAAAAACTGTTTTTT. Translation: CASSPDRERDEKLFF.

This chain joins TRBV7-6 and TRBJ1-5; D uncertain. Germline V gene sequence: CDR1 SGHVS, CDR2 FNYEAQ. There are 13 residues in the CDR3. V gave up 4 bases and J gave up 4 bases, with 8 bases separating them. The CDR3 loop reads CASSYERNQPQHF. CDR3 DNA: TGTGCCAGCAGCTATGAACGGAATCAGCCCCAGCATTTT.

V usage is TRBV29-1 and J usage is TRBJ2-1; TRBD1 agrees at 10 bases. The CDR3 consists of 15 residues. V trimming: 1 base; J trimming: 8 bases; junction bases outside the gene matches: 8. The germline V gene has CDR1 SQVTM and CDR2 ANQGSEA. The CDR3 loop is CSVEVLDRGVDEQFF. The CDR3 region has the DNA TGCAGCGTTGAAGTTCTGGACAGGGGGGTCGATGAGCAGTTCTTC.

This chain uses TRBV19 with TRBJ2-2, with 9 bases aligning to TRBD1. V lost 4 bases and J lost 3; bases outside the gene matches: 6. There are 16 residues in the CDR3. CDR1 and CDR2 from the germline V gene are LNHDA and SQIVND (reference sequence). CDR3 amino acids: CASSRPGQGYTGELFF. The CDR3 DNA follows: TGTGCCAGTAGTAGACCGGGACAGGGATACACCGGGGAGCTGTTTTTT. Complete variable domain (other parts from reference TRBV19 and TRBJ2-2): DGGITQSPKYLFRKEGQNVTLSCEQNLNHDAMYWYRQDPGQGLRLIYYSQIVNDFQKGDIAEGYSVSREKKESFPLTVTSAQKNPTAFYLCASSRPGQGYTGELFFGEGSRLTVL.

The CDR3 DNA reads as TGTGCCAGCTCACCCCAAAGGACTAGCGGGGGGGCGTATGAGCAGTTCTTC. Translation gives CASSPQRTSGGAYEQFF. The rearrangement links TRBV18 to TRBJ2-1; 15 bases line up with TRBD2. This CDR3 has 17 amino acids. Unmatched junction bases numbered 8, after V lost 3 bases and J lost 8 bases. Germline CDR1 and CDR2: KGHSH and LQKENI.

This clone has a single count. The chain is built from TRBV2 and TRBJ1-5; tentative D call: TRBD1 (5 bases). Trimming removed 7 bases at V and 0 bases at J, with 13 bases between. Germline V gene lookup returns CDR1 SNHLY and CDR2 FYNNEI. The CDR3 is 15 residues long. This chain's CDR3 is CASNTGGDSNQPQHF. For the CDR3, the DNA is TGTGCCAGCAACACGGGGGGAGATAGCAATCAGCCCCAGCATTTT.

The gene calls are TRBV10-2 and TRBJ1-1; D is ambiguous. CDR1 and CDR2 from the germline V gene are WSHSY and SAAADI. V was trimmed by 6 bases and J by 7 bases, leaving 9 bases between them. The CDR3 is made up of 11 amino acids. This CDR3 reads CASRSTVEAFF. In DNA, the CDR3 is TGCGCCAGCAGAAGTACAGTTGAAGCTTTCTTT.

This clone was recorded a few times. The rearrangement joins TRBV7-3 to TRBJ2-1; possible D gene TRBD1, 6 bases. Trimming cost V 5 bases and J 9 bases, with 11 bases left between them. This CDR3 has 12 amino acids. Germline V gene data show CDR1 as SGHTA and CDR2 as FQGTGA. CDR3 sequence: CASSPQGSEQFF. The CDR3 bases are TGTGCCAGCAGCCCGCAGGGGAGTGAGCAGTTCTTC.

CDR3 coding DNA: TGTGCCAGCAGCGTAGGAGGGCTCCCTTATCAGCCCCAGCATTTT. This encodes CASSVGGLPYQPQHF. This chain uses TRBV9 with TRBJ1-5; no clear D. Germline V lookup: CDR1 SGDLS, CDR2 YYNGEE. Trimming removed 0 bases at V and 5 bases at J, with 12 bases between. The CDR3 sequence is 15 residues long.

The chain recombines TRBV4-1 with TRBJ1-6, with TRBD1 as a possible D gene (6 bases). Germline CDR1 reads MGHRA; CDR2 reads YSYEKL. CDR3 size: 15 residues. V dropped 1 base and J dropped 5 bases, with 9 bases sitting between them. The CDR3 here is CASSQASGDNSPLHF. DNA of the CDR3: TGCGCCAGCAGCCAAGCCTCAGGGGATAATTCACCCCTCCACTTT.

The V gene is TRBV27, the J gene TRBJ2-2; TRBD1 matches at 7 bases. V gave up 11 bases and J gave up 3 bases; unmatched junction bases: 6. CDR3 size: 13 residues. The V gene's germline CDR1 is MNHEY and CDR2 SMNVEV (reference sequence). Here the CDR3 reads CASGTDDTGELFF. CDR3 in DNA: TGTGCCTCCGGGACAGATGACACCGGGGAGCTGTTTTTT.

The CDR3 DNA reads as TGCGCCAGCAGCGGGGCAGGACCGTCACCCCTCCACTTT. The encoded protein is CASSGAGPSPLHF. J is TRBJ1-6 and V is TRBV5-1; tentatively, D is TRBD1 (5 bases). Trimming took off 4 bases at V and 10 bases at J, with 12 bases between the two ends. Germline values: CDR1 SGHRS, CDR2 YFSETQ. This CDR3 spans 13 amino acids.

The V and J genes are TRBV19 and TRBJ2-5; 9 bases fit TRBD1. Per the germline V gene, CDR1 is LNHDA and CDR2 is SQIVND (reference sequence). The CDR3 contains 13 residues. With V trimmed by 8 bases and J by 5 bases, 6 bases remained unmatched. The CDR3 sequence is CASAGTGIETQYF. CDR3 nucleotide sequence: TGTGCCAGTGCCGGGACAGGGATTGAGACCCAGTACTTC.

The chain couples TRBV6-5 to TRBJ2-2; D might be TRBD1 (5 bases). The germline CDR1 and CDR2 sequences are MNHEY and SVGAGI. This CDR3 is 16 amino acids long. Trimming cost V 0 bases and J 5 bases, with 13 bases left between them. The CDR3 spells CASSYSRTRATGELFF. The CDR3 DNA reads TGTGCCAGCAGTTACTCTAGAACCAGGGCAACCGGGGAGCTGTTTTTT.

This clone was found a few times. Here the CDR3 reads CASSATLGAPGANEKLFF. The CDR3 DNA reads TGTGCCAGCAGCGCAACCCTGGGGGCCCCCGGAGCTAATGAAAAACTGTTTTTT. This chain links TRBV7-9 with TRBJ1-4, with a tentative D call TRBD1 (6 bases). V was cut by 5 bases and J by 3 bases, with 22 bases left in between. CDR1 SEHNR and CDR2 FQNEAQ come from the germline V gene (reference sequence). The CDR3 length is 18 residues.

This clone was seen a few times. V and J are TRBV7-3 and TRBJ2-3; D is ambiguous. The CDR3 has 12 residues. From germline, CDR1 is SGHTA and CDR2 FQGTGA. V lost 2 bases, J lost 7 bases, and 7 bases lay in between. The CDR3 coding sequence is TGTGCCAGCAGCTTAGGAGCGAATACGCAGTATTTT. Translation: CASSLGANTQYF.

The genes are TRBV4-2 and TRBJ1-5, with a tentative D call TRBD1 (6 bases). This CDR3 comprises 14 residues. V lost 1 base to trimming and J lost 6 bases, with 10 bases between them. Germline V gene sequence: CDR1 LGHNA, CDR2 YNFKEQ. The CDR3 bases are TGTGCCAGCAGCCAAGTTACAGGGACTCAGCCCCAGCATTTT. Translation gives CASSQVTGTQPQHF.

The table lists this clone with a few counts. The chain is built from TRBV2 and TRBJ2-2, with D possibly TRBD1 on 5 matching bases. Between the trimmed V and J ends, which lost 2 bases and 0 bases, there was a span of 10 bases. The CDR3 length is 16 residues. Germline CDR1 and CDR2: SNHLY and FYNNEI. The CDR3 DNA follows: TGTGCCAGCAGTGAATTGGCAGGGTCGAACACCGGGGAGCTGTTTTTT. Translating it yields CASSELAGSNTGELFF.

This chain uses TRBV6-1 with TRBJ2-2; D might be TRBD1 (6 bases). The germline V gene has CDR1 MNHNS and CDR2 SASEGT. V lost 7 bases to trimming and J lost 7 bases, with 19 bases between them. There are 15 residues in the CDR3. The CDR3 protein is CASIIGQLHHGELFF. In DNA, the CDR3 is TGTGCCAGCATCATCGGACAGTTGCACCACGGGGAGCTGTTTTTT.